The rows below give T cell receptor beta chains drawn from one sample of a study of blood T cells in healthy people across ages. From the 5' RACE reads, TCRdb called clonotypes with MiXCR, one entry per CDR3 protein. The table has 1.4 million to 1.5 million distinct CDR3 sequences, 42% seen once; the top ten hold around 8%. The sample consisted of blood. The receptors come from a woman younger than 35 in good health. Each CDR3 is given with its conserved first and last residue. D genes are given only for firm matches. Rows may omit the clone size; those that give it use once, few, many or a size class.

>-|TRBV2|TRBJ2-6|-
CAGTRSDSGANVLTF
TGTGCCGGGACAAGGTCGGACTCTGGGGCCAACGTCCTGACTTTC
>-|TRBV29-1|TRBJ1-2|-
CSAGLGHGYTF
TGCAGCGCCGGACTAGGCCATGGCTACACCTTC
>-|TRBV20-1|TRBJ1-2|few
CSARVQGAFYGYTF
TGCAGTGCTAGGGTGCAGGGAGCCTTCTATGGCTACACTTTC
>TRBD1|TRBV20-1|TRBJ1-4|few
CSAHGTGVPTNEKLFF
TGCAGTGCTCACGGGACAGGGGTACCAACTAATGAAAAACTGTTTTTT
>-|TRBV7-9|TRBJ2-3|-
CASSNTGGGGSMTDTQYF
TGTGCCAGCAGCAATACCGGCGGGGGCGGGAGTATGACAGATACGCAGTATTTT
>-|TRBV7-9|TRBJ1-1|once
CASSFAAGEAEAFF
TGTGCCAGCAGCTTCGCGGCAGGGGAGGCTGAAGCTTTCTTT
>-|TRBV6-6|TRBJ2-1|-
CASTRGHSRILFNEQFF
TGTGCCAGCACCCGGGGACACTCGAGGATCCTATTCAATGAGCAGTTCTTC
>-|TRBV7-3|TRBJ2-7|few
CASRTHPETYEQYF
TGTGCCAGCAGAACCCACCCAGAAACCTACGAGCAGTACTTC
>TRBD1|TRBV9|TRBJ2-7|-
CASSQGTGGEIQYF
TGTGCCAGCAGCCAGGGGACAGGAGGGGAGATCCAGTACTTC
>-|TRBV27|TRBJ2-5|once
CASSSGTNGETQYF
TGTGCCAGCAGTTCCGGGACAAACGGAGAGACCCAGTACTTC
>TRBD2|TRBV27|TRBJ2-3|-
CASSLLASGRDTQYF
TGTGCCAGCAGTTTATTAGCTAGCGGGAGAGATACGCAGTATTTT
>-|TRBV6-5|TRBJ1-5|-
CASSYSWRGNDQHF
TGTGCCAGCAGTTACTCTTGGCGAGGGAATGACCAGCATTTT
>-|TRBV28|TRBJ2-5|-
CASIRDPGGTQYF
TGTGCCAGCATACGGGACCCTGGAGGGACCCAGTACTTC
>-|TRBV4-1|TRBJ2-5|few
CASSQDEAGPGYNEQYF
TGCGCCAGCAGCCAAGATGAGGCGGGACCCGGCTACAATGAGCAGTACTTC
>-|TRBV5-1|TRBJ1-1|-
CASSRGSPNTEAFF
TGCGCCAGCAGCCGGGGGAGCCCGAACACTGAAGCTTTCTTT
>TRBD2|TRBV24-1|TRBJ2-1|few
CAPQGLAGGRQFF
TGTGCCCCCCAGGGACTAGCGGGAGGAAGGCAGTTCTTC
>-|TRBV30|TRBJ1-2|-
CAWTKAIHEPYGYTF
TGTGCCTGGACCAAGGCCATACATGAGCCCTATGGCTACACCTTC
>-|TRBV5-6|TRBJ1-6|few
CASSLVEAQGSSYNSPLHF
TGTGCCAGCAGCTTGGTCGAGGCCCAGGGAAGCTCCTATAATTCACCCCTCCACTTT
>-|TRBV7-8|TRBJ2-5|-
CASSFNGLREETQYF
TGTGCCAGCAGCTTCAACGGACTACGAGAAGAGACCCAGTACTTC
>TRBD1|TRBV5-1|TRBJ1-1|-
CASSLEVLTGDAFF
TGCGCCAGCAGCTTGGAAGTATTGACAGGGGACGCTTTCTTT
>-|TRBV20-1|TRBJ2-3|few
CSALPPSTDTQYF
TGCAGTGCTTTACCTCCCAGCACAGATACGCAGTATTTT
>-|TRBV29-1|TRBJ2-1|-
CSVGLKRQGGLTYEQFF
TGCAGCGTCGGACTAAAGAGACAGGGAGGTCTGACCTACGAGCAGTTCTTC
>TRBD1|TRBV12-5|TRBJ1-2|few
CASGPGQGAIYGYTF
TGTGCTAGTGGTCCGGGACAGGGGGCGATCTATGGCTACACCTTC
>-|TRBV11-2|TRBJ2-1|few
CASSLVEASSYNEQFF
TGTGCCAGCAGCTTAGTAGAGGCCAGCTCCTACAATGAGCAGTTCTTC
>-|TRBV6-9|TRBJ2-1|few
CASPLAVEQFF
TGTGCCAGCCCACTGGCGGTTGAGCAGTTCTTC
>-|TRBV29-1|TRBJ1-5|-
CSVGSGYQPQHF
TGCAGCGTTGGTTCGGGGTATCAGCCCCAGCATTTT
>-|TRBV2|TRBJ2-7|-
CVSTKLPSDTTYEQYF
TGTGTCAGCACCAAACTCCCTAGCGACACAACCTACGAGCAGTACTTC
>-|TRBV5-1|TRBJ2-7|-
CASSSATQYEQYF
TGCGCCAGCAGCTCCGCGACGCAGTACGAGCAGTACTTC
>TRBD1|TRBV12-3/TRBV12-4|TRBJ2-3|-
CASNPGQGADTQYF
TGTGCCAGCAACCCGGGACAGGGTGCAGATACGCAGTATTTT
>-|TRBV29-1|TRBJ2-7|many
CSVVQTTTLEQYF
TGCAGCGTAGTCCAAACCACTACGTTGGAGCAGTACTTC
>-|TRBV12-3/TRBV12-4|TRBJ1-5|-
CASSFRVGNQPQHF
TGTGCCAGCAGTTTCCGGGTGGGAAATCAGCCCCAGCATTTT
>TRBD2|TRBV7-2|TRBJ2-1|-
CASSQTLTSGGYNEQFF
TGTGCCAGCAGCCAAACGCTGACTAGCGGGGGATACAATGAGCAGTTCTTC
>-|TRBV20-1|TRBJ1-5|-
CSARVAVGQPQHF
TGCAGTGCTAGAGTAGCAGTGGGTCAGCCCCAGCATTTT
>TRBD1|TRBV5-1|TRBJ2-1|-
CASSLEGTGGRNEQFF
TGCGCCAGCAGCTTGGAGGGGACAGGGGGTCGGAATGAGCAGTTCTTC
>TRBD2|TRBV5-4|TRBJ2-3|few
CASSHRLAGSTDTQYF
TGTGCCAGCAGCCACCGACTAGCGGGAAGCACAGATACGCAGTATTTT
>-|TRBV25-1|TRBJ1-2|few
CASSEYFGHYGYTF
TGTGCCAGCAGTGAATATTTTGGGCACTATGGCTACACCTTC
>-|TRBV6-4|TRBJ2-1|-
CASSDSGRSSYNEQFF
TGTGCCAGCAGTGACTCGGGACGGAGCTCCTACAATGAGCAGTTCTTC
>TRBD1|TRBV9|TRBJ2-7|-
CASSVYPGQKSYEQYF
TGTGCCAGCAGCGTGTATCCGGGACAGAAGTCCTACGAGCAGTACTTC
>-|TRBV28|TRBJ2-5|few
CASSPNGNQETQYF
TGTGCCAGCAGTCCAAACGGAAACCAAGAGACCCAGTACTTC
>-|TRBV15|TRBJ1-1|-
CATSRADTEAFF
TGTGCCACCAGCAGAGCGGACACTGAAGCTTTCTTT
>-|TRBV20-1|TRBJ1-2|few
CSADNSGFGYTF
TGCAGTGCTGACAATTCGGGTTTTGGCTACACCTTC
>-|TRBV4-2|TRBJ1-2|few
CASSQEIRQSDGYTF
TGTGCCAGCAGCCAAGAAATACGTCAGTCAGATGGCTACACCTTC
>TRBD1|TRBV5-1|TRBJ1-1|-
CASSLDFTGGTEAFF
TGCGCCAGCAGCCTTGATTTTACAGGGGGCACTGAAGCTTTCTTT
>-|TRBV12-3/TRBV12-4|TRBJ1-1|-
CVSSDSEAFF
TGTGTCAGCAGCGATTCTGAAGCTTTCTTT
>-|TRBV5-1|TRBJ2-5|-
CASSLESKEYF
TGCGCCAGCAGCTTGGAGAGTAAGGAGTACTTC
>TRBD2|TRBV12-3/TRBV12-4|TRBJ2-1|-
CVSSILTSGDHNEQFF
TGTGTCAGCAGTATTCTGACTAGCGGGGACCACAATGAGCAGTTCTTC
>TRBD2|TRBV5-1|TRBJ2-1|-
CASSPRGSGDNEQFF
TGCGCCAGCAGCCCTCGGGGTAGCGGGGATAATGAGCAGTTCTTC
>TRBD1|TRBV28|TRBJ1-2|-
CASSIQTGLYGYTF
TGTGCCAGCAGTATCCAGACAGGGCTCTATGGCTACACCTTC
>-|TRBV7-9|TRBJ1-2|many
CASSFRDNYGYTF
TGTGCCAGCAGCTTCAGGGATAACTATGGCTACACCTTC
>TRBD1|TRBV5-1|TRBJ2-5|-
CASSLVTGGYSEQYF
TGCGCCAGCAGCTTAGTGACAGGGGGGTACAGTGAGCAGTACTTC
>TRBD2|TRBV20-1|TRBJ2-1|-
CSATSGSRYNEQFF
TGCAGTGCTACCAGCGGGAGCAGATACAATGAGCAGTTCTTC
>-|TRBV5-1|TRBJ2-2|few
CASSYLASGELFF
TGCGCCAGCAGCTACCTAGCCTCCGGGGAGCTGTTTTTT